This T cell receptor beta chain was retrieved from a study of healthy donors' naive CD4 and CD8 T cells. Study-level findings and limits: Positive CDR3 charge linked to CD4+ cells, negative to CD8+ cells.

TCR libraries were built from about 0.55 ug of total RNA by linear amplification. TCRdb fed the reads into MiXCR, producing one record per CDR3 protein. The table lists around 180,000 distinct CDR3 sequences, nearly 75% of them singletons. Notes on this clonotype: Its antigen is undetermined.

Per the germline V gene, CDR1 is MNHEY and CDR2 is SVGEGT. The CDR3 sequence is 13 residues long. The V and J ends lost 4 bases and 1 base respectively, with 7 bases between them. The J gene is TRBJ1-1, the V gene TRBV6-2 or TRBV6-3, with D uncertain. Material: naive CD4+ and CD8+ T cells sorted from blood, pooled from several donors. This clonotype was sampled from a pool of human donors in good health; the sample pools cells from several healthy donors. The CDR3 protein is CASSWLPNTEAFF. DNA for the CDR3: TGTGCCAGCAGTTGGCTGCCGAACACTGAAGCTTTCTTT.